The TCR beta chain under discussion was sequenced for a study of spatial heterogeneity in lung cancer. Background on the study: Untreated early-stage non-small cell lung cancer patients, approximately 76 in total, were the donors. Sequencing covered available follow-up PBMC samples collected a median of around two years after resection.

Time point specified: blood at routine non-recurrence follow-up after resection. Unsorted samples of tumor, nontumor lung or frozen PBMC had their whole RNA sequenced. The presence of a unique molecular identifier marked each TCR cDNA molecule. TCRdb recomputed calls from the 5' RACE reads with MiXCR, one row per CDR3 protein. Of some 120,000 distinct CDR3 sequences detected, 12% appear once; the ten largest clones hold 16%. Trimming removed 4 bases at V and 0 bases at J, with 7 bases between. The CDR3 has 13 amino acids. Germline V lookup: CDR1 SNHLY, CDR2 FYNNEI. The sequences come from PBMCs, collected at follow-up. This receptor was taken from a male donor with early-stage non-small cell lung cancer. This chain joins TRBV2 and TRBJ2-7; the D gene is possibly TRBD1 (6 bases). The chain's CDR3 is CASSARGSYEQYF. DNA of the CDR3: TGTGCCAGCAGTGCCAGGGGCTCCTACGAGCAGTACTTC.